This T cell receptor beta chain was captured by sequencing in a study of blood T cell repertoires in COVID-19. Whole-study context: Some COVID-19 samples were acute and others convalescent; all came from the United States, Italy and Spain.

Some clones are missing from TCRdb's copy, which holds only in-frame ones; the method was immunoSEQ multiplex PCR. The sample lists tens of thousands of clones, more than 75% occurring once. The sample comprised peripheral blood. The source is a woman aged 65 to 85 in a cohort sampled during active COVID-19.

As DNA, the CDR3 is TGTGCCAGCAGTTACGCCGACAGACAAGAGACCCAGTACTTC. This codes for CASSYADRQETQYF. The chain is built from TRBV6-6 and TRBJ2-5; possibly TRBD1 for D (5 bases). V was shortened by 2 bases and J by 2 bases, with 9 bases between the two germline ends. This CDR3 has 14 residues. CDR1 and CDR2 (germline): MNHNY, SVGAGI (reference sequence).